The entry below describes one TCR beta chain. Its matching antigen is unknown. The sample belongs to a study of Ad26.COV2.S vaccination and SARS-CoV-2 variants. Study summary: Donor was in the COV1001 Ad26.COV2.S trial arm.

Clones were read by immunoSEQ multiplex PCR, and TCRdb kept only the in-frame ones, dropping some. The sample includes 300,000 to 400,000 clones, more than 75% of them seen just once. Trimming stripped 5 bases from V and 6 bases from J, with 8 bases between. The CDR3 runs 13 residues. Germline V gene sequence: CDR1 LNHNV, CDR2 YYDKDF (reference sequence). Treatment meaning: some 20 received Ad26.COV2.S at low or high dose, single or two shots; 5 received placebo; per-sample allocation not given. Sampling was performed 63 days after the first vaccine or placebo injection. Regarding the study as a whole: Greater spike-specific TCR breadth was seen in vaccine recipients than in placebo recipients.

The source was peripheral blood, collected in a trial of Ad26.COV2.S vaccine versus placebo. The sequence came from a person between 18 and 59 years old who received the Ad26.COV2.S COVID-19 vaccine or a placebo. The rearrangement links TRBV15 to TRBJ1-6; D ambiguous. The CDR3 region is CATSREGNSPLHF. CDR3 sequence (DNA): TGTGCCACCAGCCGCGAGGGTAATTCACCCCTCCACTTT. Using reference TRBV15 and TRBJ1-6 for the parts outside the CDR3, the full variable domain is DAMVIQNPRYQVTQFGKPVTLSCSQTLNHNVMYWYQQKSSQAPKLLFHYYDKDFNNEADTPDNFQSRRPNTSFCFLDIRSPGLGDTAMYLCATSREGNSPLHFGNGTRLTVT.